The 21 T cell receptor beta chains reported below all come from one sample, sequenced in a study of shared clonotypes between healthy human individuals. Assay: immunoSEQ multiplex PCR; the TCRdb copy retains only in-frame clones and omits some. This sample has 450,000 to 500,000 clones, with 76% found just once. Sequencing used PBMCs. The receptors shown here come from a woman in her thirties or forties in good health. Some clones in this sample may be carry-over from other donors' samples.

On this clone: The junction differs from germline at one of its ends, possibly a read error. The gene calls are TRBV7-7 and TRBJ2-5, with TRBD1 identical over 9 bases. Germline V gene lookup returns CDR1 SSHAT and CDR2 FNYEAQ (reference sequence). The CDR3 sequence is 13 residues long. CDR3 nucleotide sequence: TGTGCTAGCAGCGAGGACAGGGGAGAGACCCAGTACTTC. Its translation: CASSEDRGETQYF.

V gene TRBV7-2 combines with J gene TRBJ1-1; TRBD1 matches at 8 bases. V lost 2 bases to trimming and J lost 3 bases; unmatched junction nucleotides: 8. CDR1 SGHTA and CDR2 FQGNSA come from the germline V gene. The CDR3 totals 16 residues. The CDR3 sequence: CASSLTAGTGDTEAFF. The CDR3 region has the DNA TGTGCCAGCAGCTTAACAGCTGGGACAGGTGACACTGAAGCTTTCTTT.

This clone was seen a few times. This chain connects TRBV2 to TRBJ1-5; the D is unclear. Trimming removed 2 bases from V and 4 bases from J, with 15 bases in between. Germline CDR1 reads SNHLY; CDR2 reads FYNNEI. This CDR3 comprises 16 residues. Written as DNA, the CDR3 is TGTGCCAGCAGTGAACTTGCTTCGGGCTTGAATCAGCCCCAGCATTTT. Amino acid sequence: CASSELASGLNQPQHF.

This clone was counted once. This chain uses TRBV27 with TRBJ2-7, with 8 bases aligning to TRBD2. Per the germline V gene, CDR1 is MNHEY and CDR2 is SMNVEV (reference sequence). The CDR3 is 14 residues long. J gave up 7 bases and V 4 bases, and 9 bases lay outside the gene matches. This CDR3 is CASSSGTRVGEQYF. The CDR3 nucleotides read TGTGCCAGCAGTTCCGGGACTAGGGTCGGAGAGCAGTACTTC.

The chain employs TRBV7-3 and TRBJ2-5; D is undetermined. CDR1 and CDR2 (germline): SGHTA, FQGTGA. This CDR3 spans 14 amino acids. Trimming removed 5 bases from V and 4 bases from J, with 14 bases in between. CDR3 DNA sequence: TGTGCCAGCAGCCTCCCGGGTCCCCGAGAGACCCAGTACTTC. Residues: CASSLPGPRETQYF.

The rearrangement links TRBV7-9 to TRBJ2-5; 7 positions match TRBD2. CDR3 length: 12 residues. The V gene end was trimmed by 5 bases and the J gene end by 9 bases; junction bases not matched to a gene: 6. Germline CDR1 SEHNR, CDR2 FQNEAQ (reference sequence). The DNA for the CDR3 is TGTGCCAGCAGCCCAGATCGGGAGGCCCAGTACTTC. It codes for CASSPDREAQYF.

The chain couples TRBV28 to TRBJ2-3; D may match TRBD1 or TRBD2 (5 bases each). CDR1 is MDHEN and CDR2 is SYDVKM in the germline V gene. V was clipped by 5 bases and J by 5 bases, with 17 bases between them. This CDR3 has 15 residues. CDR3 nucleotide sequence: TGTGCCAGCAGTCCCCCATCGTCAGGGAGAGATACGCAGTATTTT. As protein: CASSPPSSGRDTQYF.

A remark on this clone: A much larger clone differs by one base, so this may be a read error. J is TRBJ1-1 and V is TRBV11-2, with D perhaps TRBD1 (5 bases). The CDR3 has 13 amino acids. V shed 3 bases and J shed 1 base, with 6 bases lying between them. Germline CDR1 and CDR2: SGHAT and FQNNGV. DNA of the CDR3: TGTGCCAGCAGCTTTGACAGGAACACTGAAGCTTTCTTT. This codes for CASSFDRNTEAFF.

This clone was recorded a few times. The chain uses TRBV30 and TRBJ2-2; either TRBD1 or TRBD2 may supply D (5 bases each). There are 14 residues in the CDR3. Germline CDR1 and CDR2: GTSNPN and SVGIG (reference sequence). V was pared by 4 bases and J by 2 bases, with 11 bases between. The CDR3 loop is CAWMGTPNTGELFF. The CDR3 DNA reads as TGTGCCTGGATGGGGACCCCAAACACCGGGGAGCTGTTTTTT.

This clone was recorded at least ten times. J is TRBJ2-7 and V is TRBV7-8, with TRBD1 as a possible D gene (5 bases). CDR3 length: 13 residues. The germline CDR1 and CDR2 sequences are SGHVS and FQNEAQ. Trimming removed 5 bases from V and 3 bases from J, with 11 bases in between. CDR3 bases: TGTGCCAGCAGCCAAAGGACACTCTACGAGCAGTACTTC. The encoded protein is CASSQRTLYEQYF.

This clone has just a few counts. The V gene is TRBV7-9, the J gene TRBJ1-2, with D tentatively TRBD1 (6 bases). V shed 1 base and J shed 2 bases, with 11 bases lying between them. The V gene's germline CDR1 is SEHNR and CDR2 FQNEAQ (reference sequence). This CDR3 has 15 amino acids. CDR3 in DNA: TGTGCCAGCAGCTTAGAAACAGGGTCCAACTATGGCTACACCTTC. As protein: CASSLETGSNYGYTF.

This clone was found a few times. The J gene is TRBJ2-3, the V gene TRBV9; D gene unclear. Germline lookup yields CDR1 SGDLS and CDR2 YYNGEE. V was shortened by 0 bases and J by 9 bases, with 14 bases between the two germline ends. The CDR3 totals 14 residues. In DNA, the CDR3 is TGTGCCAGCAGCGTAGACTCTGGGCTGCTGACGCAGTATTTT. This gives the protein CASSVDSGLLTQYF.

The gene calls are TRBV7-8 and TRBJ1-1; TRBD1 agrees at 7 bases. There are 15 residues in the CDR3. Germline loops: CDR1 SGHVS, CDR2 FQNEAQ. With V trimmed by 5 bases and J by 4 bases, 10 bases remained unmatched. CDR3 protein: CASSKIQGLGTEAFF. CDR3 bases: TGTGCCAGCAGCAAAATACAGGGGCTTGGCACTGAAGCTTTCTTT. The complete variable domain, with remaining parts taken from reference TRBV7-8 and TRBJ1-1, reads GAGVSQSPRYKVAKRGQDVALRCDPISGHVSLFWYQQALGQGPEFLTYFQNEAQLDKSGLPSDRFFAERPEGSVSTLKIQRTQQEDSAVYLCASSKIQGLGTEAFFGQGTRLTVV.

V is TRBV27 and J is TRBJ1-1; D gene unclear. Per the germline V gene, CDR1 is MNHEY and CDR2 is SMNVEV (reference sequence). The CDR3 is 16 residues long. V was clipped by 4 bases and J by 0 bases, with 15 bases between them. In DNA, the CDR3 is TGTGCCAGCAGTTCCCCTCTCCGGGGTTTGAACACTGAAGCTTTCTTT. This gives the protein CASSSPLRGLNTEAFF.

To note about this clone: This CDR3 is also generated by other DNA sequences in the sample. The V and J genes are TRBV28 and TRBJ1-5; no reliable D call. The CDR3 loop spans 12 amino acids. Trimming removed 2 bases from V and 7 bases from J, with 6 bases in between. CDR1 and CDR2 from the germline V gene are MDHEN and SYDVKM. Here the CDR3 reads CASSLVAQPQHF. In DNA form, the CDR3 reads TGTGCCAGCAGTTTAGTGGCCCAGCCCCAGCATTTT.

This clone occurred a few times. The DNA for the CDR3 is TGTGCCAGCAGTCGAGCCAGAAACCTTGGCTACACCTTC. It encodes CASSRARNLGYTF. This chain joins TRBV28 and TRBJ1-2; D gene unclear. The CDR3 runs 13 residues. Between the trimmed V and J ends, which lost 5 bases and 7 bases, there was a span of 14 bases. CDR1 is MDHEN, CDR2 SYDVKM, per germline.

Comment on this clone: This specimen includes other DNA sequences encoding the same CDR3. The chain carries TRBV28 and TRBJ1-5, with a weak D call TRBD1 (5 bases). The V end lost 3 bases, the J end lost 1 base, and 10 bases lay between the germline ends. The CDR3 contains 15 residues. Germline V gene data show CDR1 as MDHEN and CDR2 as SYDVKM. The CDR3 is CASSFAGQSNQPQHF. For the CDR3, the DNA is TGTGCCAGCAGTTTCGCAGGGCAGAGCAATCAGCCCCAGCATTTT.

The J gene is TRBJ2-7, the V gene TRBV5-1; tentative D call: TRBD2 (5 bases). The germline CDR1 and CDR2 sequences are SGHRS and YFSETQ. V was trimmed by 6 bases and J by 6 bases, leaving 22 bases between them. The CDR3 length is 15 residues. CDR3 region: CASKQGLAGNGEQYF. In nucleotides, the CDR3 is TGCGCCAGCAAGCAAGGGCTAGCTGGCAACGGCGAGCAGTACTTC. The full variable domain, rest sourced from reference TRBV5-1 and TRBJ2-7, is KAGVTQTPRYLIKTRGQQVTLSCSPISGHRSVSWYQQTPGQGLQFLFEYFSETQRNKGNFPGRFSGRQFSNSRSEMNVSTLELGDSALYLCASKQGLAGNGEQYFGPGTRLTVT.

Comment on this clone: The CDR3 does not close with the conserved phenylalanine or tryptophan, likely indicating a read error. The chain recombines TRBV5-1 with TRBJ2-7, with D maybe TRBD2 (6 bases). V dropped 4 bases and J dropped 0 bases, with 17 bases sitting between them. Germline loops: CDR1 SGHRS, CDR2 YFSETQ. The CDR3 has 16 residues. CDR3 in DNA: TGCGCCAGCAGCCCTCGGGACTCCTACCTCTCCTACGAGCAGTACCTC. Translated, it gives CASSPRDSYLSYEQYL.

The chain uses TRBV10-1 and TRBJ2-2, with D unresolved. This CDR3 comprises 12 residues. Trimming stripped 7 bases from V and 4 bases from J, with 7 bases between. Germline CDR1 is WNHNN and CDR2 is SYGVQD (reference sequence). DNA of the CDR3: TGCGCCAGCATCGAAGGCACCGGGGAGCTGTTTTTT. Its protein product is CASIEGTGELFF.

CDR3: CASSLKSEFYEQYF. CDR3 nucleotide sequence: TGTGCCAGCAGTTTAAAGTCTGAGTTTTACGAGCAGTACTTC. V gene TRBV27 combines with J gene TRBJ2-7; D gene unclear. CDR3 length: 14 amino acids. CDR1 and CDR2 from the germline V gene are MNHEY and SMNVEV (reference sequence). V was shortened by 2 bases and J by 4 bases, with 12 bases between the two germline ends.